Described below is a single T cell receptor (beta chain) sequence and its context. This record belongs to a study of cytomegalovirus exposure and HLA in healthy donors. Germline V gene sequence: CDR1 MNHEY, CDR2 SMNVEV (reference sequence). The CDR3 is made up of 14 amino acids. Unmatched junction bases numbered 5, after V lost 5 bases and J lost 3 bases. Method: immunoSEQ multiplex PCR; TCRdb's copy keeps in-frame clones and lacks some. The table records roughly 170,000 clones, 65% to 85% of them present only once. J is TRBJ2-7 and V is TRBV27, with TRBD1 matching 9 bases. This TCR derives from a woman under 30 in good health and CMV-seropositive. The sequenced sample was PBMCs. The CDR3 nucleotides read TGTGCCAGCAGTATTCGACAGGGGGTCTACGAGCAGTACTTC. Translated, it gives CASSIRQGVYEQYF.